Listed below are T cell receptor beta chains from one sample, sequenced in a study of blood T cell repertoires in COVID-19. The data were produced by immunoSEQ multiplex PCR, yet TCRdb's version contains in-frame clones alone and is incomplete. Counted here are around 150,000 clones, approximately 92% occurring once; the ten biggest clones make up more than 4.5%. Material for sequencing was peripheral blood. The receptors were gathered from a young man with COVID-19, enrolled during active disease. CDR3s include the opening cysteine and the closing phenylalanine or tryptophan. Fields, in order: D gene, J gene, V gene, clone size, CDR3 protein, CDR3 DNA. The D gene is left open where the match is weak. The size of a clone is reported for some rows only, either as once, few or many, or as a class for expanded clones.

TRBD1	TRBJ1-3	TRBV7-2	NA	CASSYRQGIRNTIYF	TGTGCCAGCAGCTACAGACAGGGGATCAGAAACACCATATATTTT
NA	TRBJ1-1	TRBV4-1	NA	CASSQEVGQNTEAFF	TGCGCCAGCAGCCAAGAAGTGGGGCAGAACACTGAAGCTTTCTTT
NA	TRBJ1-1	TRBV7-8	NA	CASSLEVRLNTEAFF	TGTGCCAGCAGCTTAGAAGTGCGGTTGAACACTGAAGCTTTCTTT
TRBD1	TRBJ1-4	TRBV27	NA	CASSPQGATNEKLFF	TGTGCCAGCAGTCCCCAGGGGGCCACTAATGAAAAACTGTTTTTT
NA	TRBJ2-7	TRBV12-3/TRBV12-4	NA	CASSSGTTYEQYF	TGTGCCAGCAGCTCCGGGACAACCTACGAGCAGTACTTC
NA	TRBJ2-5	TRBV7-9	NA	CASSSYGTFFEETQYF	TGTGCCAGCAGCTCCTACGGGACATTCTTCGAAGAGACCCAGTACTTC
TRBD1	TRBJ2-1	TRBV6-5	NA	CASSYRDSPYNEQFF	TGTGCCAGCAGTTACCGGGACAGCCCATACAATGAGCAGTTCTTC
NA	TRBJ2-1	TRBV7-2	NA	CASSLGLQVNFNEQFF	TGTGCCAGCAGCTTAGGTTTACAGGTTAATTTCAATGAGCAGTTCTTC
NA	TRBJ1-3	TRBV5-4	NA	CASSLKGSRAGNTIYF	TGTGCCAGCAGCTTGAAAGGTAGCAGGGCTGGAAACACCATATATTTT
NA	TRBJ1-6	TRBV2	NA	CASGPPTSYNSPLHF	TGTGCCAGCGGTCCACCGACAAGTTATAATTCACCCCTCCACTTT
NA	TRBJ1-1	TRBV28	NA	CASGRGKTEAFF	TGTGCCAGCGGCAGGGGTAAGACTGAAGCTTTCTTT
TRBD2	TRBJ2-7	TRBV9	NA	CASSVAPGTTYEQYF	TGTGCCAGCAGCGTAGCGCCCGGGACTACCTACGAGCAGTACTTC
NA	TRBJ2-1	TRBV9	NA	CASSVVGRSSYNEQFF	TGTGCCAGCAGCGTAGTTGGTAGGAGCTCCTACAATGAGCAGTTCTTC
TRBD1	TRBJ1-2	TRBV7-9	NA	CASSRTGGAYGYTF	TGTGCCAGCAGCAGGACAGGGGGCGCCTATGGCTACACCTTC
NA	TRBJ1-2	TRBV19	NA	CASSMWGDGYTF	TGTGCCAGTAGTATGTGGGGGGATGGCTACACCTTC
TRBD2	TRBJ2-1	TRBV24-1	once	CATSDLKLADGSGNEQFF	TGTGCCACCAGTGATTTGAAACTAGCGGATGGCTCGGGTAATGAGCAGTTCTTC
NA	TRBJ1-1	TRBV7-2	NA	CASSLVGATEAFF	TGTGCCAGCAGCTTAGTAGGGGCCACTGAAGCTTTCTTT
NA	TRBJ2-7	TRBV3-1/TRBV3-2	once	CASSQEDWSSYEQYF	TGTGCCAGCAGCCAAGAGGACTGGAGCTCCTACGAGCAGTACTTC
NA	TRBJ2-7	TRBV29-1	NA	CSVLTYGSISYEQYF	TGCAGCGTCCTTACATATGGGAGCATCTCCTACGAGCAGTACTTC
NA	TRBJ1-4	TRBV5-1	NA	CASSLGESRGPNEKLFF	TGCGCCAGCAGCTTGGGAGAATCCAGGGGTCCGAATGAAAAACTGTTTTTT
TRBD2	TRBJ2-5	TRBV27	NA	CASRDYTQETQYF	TGTGCCAGCCGGGACTATACCCAAGAGACCCAGTACTTC
NA	TRBJ1-5	TRBV20-1	NA	CSASVRGSNQPQHF	TGCAGTGCTAGTGTCCGGGGGAGCAATCAGCCCCAGCATTTT
NA	TRBJ1-1	TRBV7-3	NA	CASSHYPYTGEAFF	TGTGCCAGCAGCCATTACCCGTATACAGGGGAAGCTTTCTTT
NA	TRBJ1-6	TRBV14	NA	CASSQDLGAKDSPLHF	TGTGCCAGCAGCCAAGATTTGGGGGCGAAGGATTCACCCCTCCACTTT
NA	TRBJ1-1	TRBV19	NA	CASSPWQGSTEAFF	TGTGCCAGTAGCCCATGGCAGGGTAGCACTGAAGCTTTCTTT
NA	TRBJ1-3	TRBV5-4	once	CASSLFPTAGSGNTIYF	TGTGCCAGCAGCTTGTTCCCGACAGCCGGTTCTGGAAACACCATATATTTT
TRBD1	TRBJ2-7	TRBV5-1	NA	CASSTTWTGPEFPYEQYF	TGCGCCAGCAGCACCACCTGGACAGGGCCAGAATTTCCCTACGAGCAGTACTTC
TRBD1	TRBJ2-5	TRBV9	NA	CASSVDRGIQETQYF	TGTGCCAGCAGCGTAGACAGGGGTATTCAAGAGACCCAGTACTTC
TRBD1	TRBJ2-7	TRBV6-6	NA	CASSFGTGAEQYF	TGTGCCAGCAGTTTCGGGACAGGGGCCGAGCAGTACTTC
NA	TRBJ2-7	TRBV7-2	NA	CASSLDYTSYEQYF	TGTGCCAGCAGCTTAGACTATACATCCTACGAGCAGTACTTC
NA	TRBJ1-2	TRBV15	NA	CATSRDRGGYGYTF	TGTGCCACCAGCAGAGACAGGGGCGGCTATGGCTACACCTTC
TRBD2	TRBJ2-7	TRBV27	NA	CASSRQAGVPYEQYF	TGTGCCAGCAGTCGTCAAGCGGGGGTCCCCTACGAGCAGTACTTC
TRBD1	TRBJ1-4	TRBV7-8	once	CASSPGLGQGSTNEKLFF	TGTGCCAGCAGCCCCGGGTTGGGACAGGGTTCAACTAATGAAAAACTGTTTTTT
NA	TRBJ1-2	TRBV15	NA	CATSRVPPSGYGYTF	TGTGCCACCAGCAGAGTCCCCCCATCGGGCTATGGCTACACCTTC
NA	TRBJ2-2	TRBV6-5	NA	CASSPGELFF	TGTGCCAGCAGTCCGGGGGAGCTGTTTTTT
TRBD1	TRBJ2-1	TRBV4-3	once	CASSHGTGGSNNEQFF	TGCGCCAGCAGCCATGGGACAGGGGGCAGCAACAATGAGCAGTTCTTC
NA	TRBJ1-1	TRBV19	NA	CASSIWREAFF	TGTGCCAGTAGTATCTGGAGGGAAGCTTTCTTT
TRBD1	TRBJ1-2	TRBV24-1	NA	CATSEQTGNGYTF	TGTGCCACCAGTGAACAGACAGGGAATGGCTACACCTTC
NA	TRBJ1-6	TRBV7-9	NA	CASPTGEDNSPLHF	TGTGCCAGTCCGACAGGAGAAGATAATTCACCCCTCCACTTT
NA	TRBJ2-7	TRBV12-3/TRBV12-4	NA	CASSSGTSYEQYF	TGTGCCAGCAGTTCCGGGACTTCCTACGAGCAGTACTTC